A single TCR beta chain is shown here with its context. The data stem from a study of Ad26.COV2.S vaccination and SARS-CoV-2 variants. V lost 0 bases, J lost 4 bases, and 3 bases stayed unmatched. The CDR3 consists of 15 residues. Germline V gene data show CDR1 as SGDLS and CDR2 as YYNGEE. The sample's treatment: some 19 received Ad26.COV2.S at low or high dose, single or two shots; about 5 received placebo; per-sample allocation not given. Sampling was performed 63 days after the first vaccine or placebo injection. Clones were read by immunoSEQ multiplex PCR, and TCRdb kept only the in-frame ones, dropping some. Of 350,000 to 500,000 clones listed, about 92% are singletons.

The chain recombines TRBV9 with TRBJ2-3; 9 positions agree with TRBD2. The specimen comprised peripheral blood, sampled in a trial of Ad26.COV2.S vaccine versus placebo. The TCR comes from a person between 18 and 59 years old who received the Ad26.COV2.S COVID-19 vaccine or a placebo. The DNA of the CDR3 is TGTGCCAGCAGCGTAGGCGGGGGGGTTGCAGATACGCAGTATTTT. Amino acids: CASSVGGGVADTQYF. The whole variable domain, remainder taken from reference TRBV9 and TRBJ2-3, is DSGVTQTPKHLITATGQRVTLRCSPRSGDLSVYWYQQSLDQGLQFLIQYYNGEERAKGNILERFSAQQFPDLHSELNLSSLELGDSALYFCASSVGGGVADTQYFGPGTRLTVL.